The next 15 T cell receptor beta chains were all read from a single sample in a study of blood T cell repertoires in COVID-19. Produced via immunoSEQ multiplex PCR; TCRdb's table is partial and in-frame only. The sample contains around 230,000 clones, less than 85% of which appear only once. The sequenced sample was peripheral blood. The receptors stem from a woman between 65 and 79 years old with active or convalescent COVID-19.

This chain's CDR3 is CASSLRTGGEQYF. As DNA, the CDR3 is TGTGCCAGCAGTCTAAGGACAGGGGGCGAGCAGTACTTC. This chain links TRBV27 with TRBJ2-7; 10 bases match TRBD1. The CDR3 runs to 13 residues. J was trimmed by 6 bases and V by 5 bases; bases with no gene match: 4. CDR1 and CDR2 (germline): MNHEY, SMNVEV (reference sequence).

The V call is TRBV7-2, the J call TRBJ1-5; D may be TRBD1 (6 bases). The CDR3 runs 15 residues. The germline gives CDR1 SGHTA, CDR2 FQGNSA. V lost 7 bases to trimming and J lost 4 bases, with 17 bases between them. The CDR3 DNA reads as TGTGCCAGCACCCGATCGGACAGTCCAAATCAGCCCCAGCATTTT. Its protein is CASTRSDSPNQPQHF.

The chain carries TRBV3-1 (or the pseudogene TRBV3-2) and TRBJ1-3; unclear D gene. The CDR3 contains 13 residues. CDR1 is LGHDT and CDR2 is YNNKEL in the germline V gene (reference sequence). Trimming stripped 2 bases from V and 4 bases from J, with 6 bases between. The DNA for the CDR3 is TGTGCCAGCAGCCAATTTCGGGGAAACACCATATATTTT. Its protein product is CASSQFRGNTIYF.

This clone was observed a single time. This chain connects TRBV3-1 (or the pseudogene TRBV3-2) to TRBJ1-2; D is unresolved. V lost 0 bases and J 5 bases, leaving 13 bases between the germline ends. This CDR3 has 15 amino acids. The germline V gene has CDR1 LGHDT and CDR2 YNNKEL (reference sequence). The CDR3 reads CASSQEEGRRYGYTF. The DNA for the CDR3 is TGTGCCAGCAGCCAAGAGGAAGGGAGAAGATATGGCTACACCTTC.

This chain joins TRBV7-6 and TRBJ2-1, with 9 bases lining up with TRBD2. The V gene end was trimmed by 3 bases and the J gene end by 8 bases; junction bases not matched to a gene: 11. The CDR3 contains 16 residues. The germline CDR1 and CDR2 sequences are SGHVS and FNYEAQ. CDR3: CASSLGGGRAMDEQFF. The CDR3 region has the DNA TGTGCCAGCAGCTTGGGCGGCGGGAGGGCCATGGATGAGCAGTTCTTC.

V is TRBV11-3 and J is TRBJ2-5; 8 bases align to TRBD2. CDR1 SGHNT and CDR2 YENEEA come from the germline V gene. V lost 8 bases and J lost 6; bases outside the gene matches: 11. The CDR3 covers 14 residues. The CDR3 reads CASGAGGAEQTQYF. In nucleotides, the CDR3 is TGTGCCAGCGGCGCCGGGGGGGCCGAGCAGACCCAGTACTTC.

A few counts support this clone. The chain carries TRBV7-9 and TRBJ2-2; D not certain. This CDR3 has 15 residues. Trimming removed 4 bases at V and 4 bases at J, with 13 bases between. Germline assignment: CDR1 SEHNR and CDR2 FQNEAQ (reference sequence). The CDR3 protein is CASSSPGISTGELFF. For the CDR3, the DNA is TGTGCCAGCAGCTCCCCTGGCATCAGCACCGGGGAGCTGTTTTTT.

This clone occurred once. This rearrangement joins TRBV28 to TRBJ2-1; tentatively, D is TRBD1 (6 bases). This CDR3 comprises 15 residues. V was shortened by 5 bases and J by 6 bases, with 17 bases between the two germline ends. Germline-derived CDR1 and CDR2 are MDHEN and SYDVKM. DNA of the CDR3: TGTGCCAGCAGTCCCCCGACAGGACCCCCCAATGAGCAGTTCTTC. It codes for CASSPPTGPPNEQFF.

CDR3 sequence (DNA): TGTGCCAGCAGTGACCCGGGACACCGTTACGAGCAGTACTTC. It translates to CASSDPGHRYEQYF. The chain carries TRBV2 and TRBJ2-7, with D maybe TRBD1 (6 bases). Germline CDR1 reads SNHLY; CDR2 reads FYNNEI. The V and J ends lost 3 bases and 4 bases respectively, with 13 bases between them. This CDR3 region has 14 residues.

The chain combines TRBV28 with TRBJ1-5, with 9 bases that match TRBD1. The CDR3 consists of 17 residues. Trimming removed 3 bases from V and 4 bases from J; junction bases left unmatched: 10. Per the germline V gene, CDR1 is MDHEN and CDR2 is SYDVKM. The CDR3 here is CASSLGTGLGINQPQHF. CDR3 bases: TGTGCCAGCAGTTTGGGGACAGGGTTGGGGATTAATCAGCCCCAGCATTTT. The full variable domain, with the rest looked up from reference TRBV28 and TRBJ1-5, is DVKVTQSSRYLVKRTGEKVFLECVQDMDHENMFWYRQDPGLGLRLIYFSYDVKMKEKGDIPEGYSVSREKKERFSLILESASTNQTSMYLCASSLGTGLGINQPQHFGDGTRLSIL.

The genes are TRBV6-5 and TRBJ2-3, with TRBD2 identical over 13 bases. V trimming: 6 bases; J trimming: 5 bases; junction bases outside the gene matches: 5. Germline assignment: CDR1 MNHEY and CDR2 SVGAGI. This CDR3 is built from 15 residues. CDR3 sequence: CASRRTSGRLDTQYF. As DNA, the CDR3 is TGTGCCAGCAGGCGGACTAGCGGGAGATTAGATACGCAGTATTTT.

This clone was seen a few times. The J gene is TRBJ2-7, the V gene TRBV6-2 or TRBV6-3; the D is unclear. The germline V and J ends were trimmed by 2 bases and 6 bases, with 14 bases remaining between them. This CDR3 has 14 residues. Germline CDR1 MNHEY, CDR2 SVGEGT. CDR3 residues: CASSYTYSTGEQYF. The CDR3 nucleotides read TGTGCCAGCAGTTACACCTACTCGACGGGCGAGCAGTACTTC.

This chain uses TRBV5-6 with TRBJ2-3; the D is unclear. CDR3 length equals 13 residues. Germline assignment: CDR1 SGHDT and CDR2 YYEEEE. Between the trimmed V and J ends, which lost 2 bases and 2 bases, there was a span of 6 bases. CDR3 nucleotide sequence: TGTGCCAGCAGCTTTCCCCACACAGATACGCAGTATTTT. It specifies CASSFPHTDTQYF. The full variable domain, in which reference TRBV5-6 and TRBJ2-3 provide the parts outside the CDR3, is DAGVTQSPTHLIKTRGQQVTLRCSPKSGHDTVSWYQQALGQGPQFIFQYYEEEERQRGNFPDRFSGHQFPNYSSELNVNALLLGDSALYLCASSFPHTDTQYFGPGTRLTVL.

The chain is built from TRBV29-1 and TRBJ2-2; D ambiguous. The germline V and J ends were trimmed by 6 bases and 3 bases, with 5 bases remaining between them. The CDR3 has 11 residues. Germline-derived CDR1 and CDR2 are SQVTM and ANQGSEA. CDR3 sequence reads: CSVRDTGELFF. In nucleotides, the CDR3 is TGCAGCGTACGAGACACCGGGGAGCTGTTTTTT.

CDR3 DNA: TGCAGTGCTAGTGGGGACTCAGGCAATGAGCAGTTCTTC. Its translation is CSASGDSGNEQFF. This chain links TRBV20-1 with TRBJ2-1; tentatively, D is TRBD2 (6 bases). CDR1 and CDR2 from the germline V gene are DFQATT and SNEGSKA (reference sequence). The CDR3 is 13 amino acids. The ends were cut back, 3 bases at V and 6 bases at J, with 12 bases in the middle.